These 24 T cell receptor beta chains came from one sample sequenced in a study of CD8 T cells in Susac syndrome. RNA amounts of roughly 0.5 to 1 ug underwent reverse transcription with random hexamers. One entry per CDR3 protein results from TCRdb running MiXCR on the immunoSEQ multiplex PCR reads. Here the sample spans more than 95,000 distinct CDR3 sequences, about 92% being singletons. Sequences were obtained from CD8+ T cells from PBMCs. The origin of the receptors is a human donor with multiple sclerosis.

DNA for the CDR3: TGCGCCAGCAGCCAACGGGTCGGGAGCAATGAGCAGTTCTTC. Its translation is CASSQRVGSNEQFF. The chain links TRBV4-1 to TRBJ2-1, with TRBD2 as a possible D gene (6 bases). The CDR3 is 14 amino acids. CDR1 MGHRA and CDR2 YSYEKL come from the germline V gene. V lost 2 bases, J lost 6 bases, and 11 bases lay in between.

This clonotype showed up just once. The V call is TRBV27, the J call TRBJ2-7, with 8 positions matching TRBD2. The CDR3 has 14 amino acids. With V trimmed by 3 bases and J by 4 bases, 5 bases remained unmatched. Germline CDR1 is MNHEY and CDR2 is SMNVEV (reference sequence). CDR3 loop: CASSFFTSGYEQYV. DNA of the CDR3: TGTGCCAGCAGTTTTTTTACTAGCGGTTACGAGCAGTACGTC.

The V gene is TRBV19, the J gene TRBJ2-3; 8 positions match TRBD2. The junction had 2 bases not matched to a gene; V was cut back by 2 bases and J by 4 bases. Germline V lookup: CDR1 LNHDA, CDR2 SQIVND (reference sequence). This CDR3 has 14 residues. The CDR3 region is CASSIRTSPDTQYF. Written as DNA, the CDR3 is TGTGCCAGTAGTATACGGACTAGCCCAGATACGCAGTATTTT.

The chain is built from TRBV6-6 and TRBJ1-4; D not resolved. The germline gives CDR1 MNHNY, CDR2 SVGAGI (reference sequence). The length of the CDR3 is 13 residues. Trimming shortened V by 6 bases and J by 4 bases, and 9 bases separated the two germline ends. The CDR3 nucleotides read TGTGCCAGCAGACACACGGTTAATGAAAAACTGTTTTTT. Encoded protein: CASRHTVNEKLFF.

V and J are TRBV20-1 and TRBJ2-2; unclear D gene. V was pared by 1 base and J by 4 bases, with 13 bases between. The germline gives CDR1 DFQATT, CDR2 SNEGSKA (reference sequence). This CDR3 has 15 amino acids. The CDR3 sequence is CSARGLDHATGELFF. The DNA for the CDR3 is TGCAGTGCTAGAGGTTTAGACCACGCCACCGGGGAGCTGTTTTTT.

There are a few counts of this clonotype. This sequence joins TRBV29-1 and TRBJ1-1, with a possible D match to TRBD1 (5 bases). The V gene's germline CDR1 is SQVTM and CDR2 ANQGSEA. The CDR3 loop spans 13 amino acids. The V gene lost 6 bases and the J gene lost 1 base, with 12 bases spanning the gap. The CDR3 nucleotides are TGCAGCGTCCCACGTGGGGGGAACACTGAAGCTTTCTTT. Translated: CSVPRGGNTEAFF.

The chain has TRBV25-1 and TRBJ2-3; D gene unclear. The germline gives CDR1 MGHDK, CDR2 SYGVNS. Deletions cut 6 bases from V and 6 bases from J, with 10 bases between. The CDR3 has 12 residues. The CDR3 sequence: CASSRHGDTQYF. The CDR3 DNA reads TGTGCCAGCAGCCGGCATGGGGATACGCAGTATTTT.

The gene calls are TRBV6-5 and TRBJ1-5; D remains unclear. V gave up 0 bases and J gave up 0 bases, with 6 bases separating them. Germline V gives CDR1 MNHEY, CDR2 SVGAGI. The CDR3 extends over 15 amino acids. CDR3 loop: CASSYSKGSNQPQHF. DNA of the CDR3: TGTGCCAGCAGTTACTCGAAGGGTAGCAATCAGCCCCAGCATTTT.

The gene calls are TRBV7-6 and TRBJ1-5; the D is unclear. Trimming removed 5 bases at V and 0 bases at J, with 14 bases between. Per germline, CDR1 SGHVS and CDR2 FNYEAQ. CDR3 length: 16 amino acids. CDR3: CASSPARGNSNQPQHF. The CDR3 DNA reads as TGTGCCAGCAGCCCAGCACGAGGGAATAGCAATCAGCCCCAGCATTTT.

This chain connects TRBV7-9 to TRBJ2-2; no clear D gene. V lost 5 bases and J lost 0, with 13 bases in between. Looked up from germline, CDR1 is SEHNR and CDR2 is FQNEAQ (reference sequence). CDR3 length equals 16 residues. CDR3 region: CASSHRTLSNTGELFF. CDR3 nucleotides: TGTGCCAGCAGCCATCGGACCCTATCGAACACCGGGGAGCTGTTTTTT.

V is TRBV4-1 and J is TRBJ2-7; no firm D call. This CDR3 contains 14 residues. With 3 bases removed from V and 4 bases from J, the gap between germline ends came to 13 bases. Germline V gene lookup returns CDR1 MGHRA and CDR2 YSYEKL. The CDR3 sequence: CASSHHGRIYEQYF. CDR3 sequence (DNA): TGCGCCAGCAGCCATCACGGGCGAATATACGAGCAGTACTTC.

This clonotype was picked up a small number of times. The chain is built from TRBV5-4 and TRBJ2-7; D is unclear. Trimming stripped 0 bases from V and 2 bases from J, with 9 bases between. Germline CDR1 is SGHNT and CDR2 is YYREEE (reference sequence). This CDR3 contains 14 residues. CDR3 DNA sequence: TGTGCCAGCAGCTTGGCCGCGAAACCCTACGAGCAGTACTTC. This codes for CASSLAAKPYEQYF. The full variable domain, its missing parts supplied by reference TRBV5-4 and TRBJ2-7, is ETGVTQSPTHLIKTRGQQVTLRCSSQSGHNTVSWYQQALGQGPQFIFQYYREEENGRGNFPPRFSGLQFPNYSSELNVNALELDDSALYLCASSLAAKPYEQYFGPGTRLTVT.

The rearrangement uses TRBV11-2 and TRBJ2-3; weak D call: TRBD1 (6 bases). Germline CDR1 is SGHAT and CDR2 is FQNNGV. The CDR3 is 14 residues long. V was trimmed by 4 bases and J by 0 bases, leaving 8 bases between them. The CDR3 nucleotides are TGTGCCAGCAGCTACAGGGCTAGCACAGATACGCAGTATTTT. Translated, it gives CASSYRASTDTQYF.

CDR3 protein: CASSSASGGASDTQYF. CDR3 DNA: TGTGCCAGCAGCTCTGCTAGCGGGGGGGCATCAGATACGCAGTATTTT. V is TRBV7-9 and J is TRBJ2-3, with 12 bases aligning to TRBD2. V shed 4 bases and J 4 bases; nucleotides not matched to a gene: 6. Germline V gives CDR1 SEHNR, CDR2 FQNEAQ (reference sequence). The CDR3 has 16 amino acids. Supplemented by reference TRBV7-9 and TRBJ2-3, the full variable domain reads DTGVSQNPRHKITKRGQNVTFRCDPISEHNRLYWYRQTLGQGPEFLTYFQNEAQLEKSRLLSDRFSAERPKGSFSTLEIQRTEQGDSAMYLCASSSASGGASDTQYFGPGTRLTVL.

J is TRBJ2-1 and V is TRBV7-9; 7 bases match TRBD1. There are 14 residues in the CDR3. The J segment lost 6 bases and the V segment lost 5 bases, leaving 7 bases of the junction unmatched. From germline, CDR1 is SEHNR and CDR2 FQNEAQ (reference sequence). The CDR3 DNA is TGTGCCAGCAGCCCTAGACGGGACAGCAATGAGCAGTTCTTC. Its protein product is CASSPRRDSNEQFF.

This clonotype was picked up one time. This chain links TRBV7-8 with TRBJ2-1; D remains unclear. The CDR3 runs 15 residues. The germline V gene encodes CDR1 SGHVS and CDR2 FQNEAQ. Trimming cost V 0 bases and J 10 bases, with 16 bases left between them. The CDR3 region has the DNA TGTGCCAGCAGCTTAGCGCAAATGGCTGGCCGGGAGCAGTTCTTC. Translating it yields CASSLAQMAGREQFF.

The chain couples TRBV6-2 or TRBV6-3 to TRBJ2-3; D call uncertain. Germline values: CDR1 MNHEY, CDR2 SVGEGT. This CDR3 spans 19 amino acids. Trimming stripped 4 bases from V and 4 bases from J, with 27 bases between. For the CDR3, the DNA is TGTGCCAGCAGTTGGCCCCCATCCGGTGTCAGGCCCCCCCCAGATACGCAGTATTTT. Translated: CASSWPPSGVRPPPDTQYF.

The chain uses TRBV23-1 and TRBJ1-1, with TRBD1 identical over 7 bases. TRBV23-1 is an ORF for which the function is uncertain. This CDR3 has 11 amino acids. The junction had 1 base not matched to a gene; V was cut back by 8 bases and J by 4 bases. The CDR3 is CASDRATEAFF. The DNA of the CDR3 is TGCGCCAGCGACAGGGCCACTGAAGCTTTCTTT.

The chain joins TRBV4-1 to TRBJ2-3, with 9 positions matching TRBD2. Germline lookup yields CDR1 MGHRA and CDR2 YSYEKL. This CDR3 spans 18 amino acids. Unmatched junction bases numbered 10, after V lost 1 base and J lost 2 bases. Here the CDR3 DNA reads TGCGCCAGCAGCCAAGGGGAACAGCGGGAGGAAATCACAGATACGCAGTATTTT. Its protein product is CASSQGEQREEITDTQYF.

The chain recombines TRBV5-4 with TRBJ2-1, with D tentatively TRBD2 (6 bases). Germline V gene sequence: CDR1 SGHNT, CDR2 YYREEE (reference sequence). Between the trimmed V and J ends, which lost 4 bases and 6 bases, there was a span of 17 bases. The CDR3 extends over 15 amino acids. The CDR3 spells CASSPYGGRVNEQFF. The CDR3 DNA reads as TGTGCCAGCAGCCCGTACGGGGGTCGGGTCAATGAGCAGTTCTTC.

This sequence joins TRBV9 and TRBJ1-2; 9 bases are a match to TRBD1. J lost 4 bases, V lost 2 bases, and 0 bases had no gene match. The CDR3 loop spans 13 amino acids. Germline V gene lookup returns CDR1 SGDLS and CDR2 YYNGEE. The CDR3 here is CASSVDRGYGYTF. CDR3 in DNA: TGTGCCAGCAGCGTGGACAGGGGCTATGGCTACACCTTC.

The V call is TRBV5-1, the J call TRBJ1-6; TRBD1 might be the D (6 bases). Trimming left V 0 bases short and J 6 bases short, with 16 bases between. This CDR3 region has 17 residues. CDR1 and CDR2 (germline): SGHRS, YFSETQ. This CDR3 is CASSLVLEQGINSPLHF. CDR3 sequence (DNA): TGCGCCAGCAGCTTGGTCCTAGAACAGGGCATTAATTCACCCCTCCACTTT. Drawing the rest from reference TRBV5-1 and TRBJ1-6, the complete variable domain is KAGVTQTPRYLIKTRGQQVTLSCSPISGHRSVSWYQQTPGQGLQFLFEYFSETQRNKGNFPGRFSGRQFSNSRSEMNVSTLELGDSALYLCASSLVLEQGINSPLHFGNGTRLTVT.

The chain recombines TRBV7-2 with TRBJ2-3, with D possibly being TRBD2 (6 bases). The V and J ends lost 2 bases and 5 bases respectively, with 17 bases between them. The germline gives CDR1 SGHTA, CDR2 FQGNSA. The CDR3 is made up of 16 amino acids. The CDR3 loop reads CASSLIPNSGGDTQYF. CDR3 nucleotides: TGTGCCAGCAGCTTAATCCCTAATAGCGGAGGAGATACGCAGTATTTT. The variable domain in full, with the rest retrieved from reference TRBV7-2 and TRBJ2-3, is GAGVSQSPSNKVTEKGKDVELRCDPISGHTALYWYRQSLGQGLEFLIYFQGNSAPDKSGLPSDRFSAERTGGSVSTLTIQRTQQEDSAVYLCASSLIPNSGGDTQYFGPGTRLTVL.

This clonotype showed up just once. The gene calls are TRBV19 and TRBJ2-1, with TRBD2 matching 9 bases. The CDR3 loop spans 14 amino acids. Per the germline V gene, CDR1 is LNHDA and CDR2 is SQIVND (reference sequence). The J segment lost 11 bases and the V segment lost 1 base, leaving 6 bases of the junction unmatched. This chain's CDR3 is CASSIVLAGQKQFF. As DNA, the CDR3 is TGTGCCAGTAGTATAGTACTAGCGGGCCAAAAGCAGTTCTTC.